Listed here are 13 T cell receptor beta chains from one sample, sequenced in a study of graft-versus-host responses after intestinal transplantation. TCRdb's copy holds only in-frame clones and misses some; the assay was immunoSEQ multiplex PCR. The profile covers about 82,000 clones, with roughly 89% appearing a single time and 0.1% taken by the ten largest. The antigens these receptors bind are not known. The source material was unstimulated CD4+ T cells sorted from spleen or lymph node cells, sampled before intestinal transplant. The receptors derive from a human donor who received an intestinal transplant.

The V and J genes are TRBV6-5 and TRBJ1-4; 8 bases are a match to TRBD1. The CDR3 spans 14 residues. Germline loops: CDR1 MNHEY, CDR2 SVGAGI. After removal of 0 bases from V and 8 bases from J, the junction contained 2 bases not matched to a gene. The CDR3 spells CASSYSRDREKLFF. The DNA for the CDR3 is TGTGCCAGCAGTTACTCGAGGGACAGGGAAAAACTGTTTTTT.

The rearrangement uses TRBV7-9 and TRBJ1-6, with 7 bases lining up with TRBD1. V trimming: 11 bases; J trimming: 5 bases; junction bases outside the gene matches: 3. CDR1 and CDR2 (germline): SEHNR, FQNEAQ (reference sequence). The CDR3 covers 12 residues. The CDR3: CASGTDNSPLHF. CDR3 nucleotides: TGTGCCTCCGGGACAGATAATTCACCCCTCCACTTT. Full variable domain (rest looked up from reference TRBV7-9 and TRBJ1-6): DTGVSQNPRHKITKRGQNVTFRCDPISEHNRLYWYRQTLGQGPEFLTYFQNEAQLEKSRLLSDRFSAERPKGSFSTLEIQRTEQGDSAMYLCASGTDNSPLHFGNGTRLTVT.

J is TRBJ1-2 and V is TRBV6-5; 7 nucleotides line up with TRBD1. CDR3 size: 15 residues. The ends lost 3 bases at V and 1 base at J; junction bases unmatched: 5. Germline V gene data show CDR1 as MNHEY and CDR2 as SVGAGI. CDR3 protein: CASSYKAGGNYGYTF. CDR3 nucleotides: TGTGCCAGCAGTTATAAGGCAGGGGGTAACTATGGCTACACCTTC.

This clone turned up a few times. The chain recombines TRBV7-2 with TRBJ2-5, with D possibly TRBD1 on 6 matching bases. The CDR3 consists of 13 residues. From germline, CDR1 is SGHTA and CDR2 FQGNSA. V was clipped by 1 base and J by 3 bases, with 6 bases between them. The CDR3 loop reads CASSLDREETQYF. In DNA form, the CDR3 reads TGTGCCAGCAGCTTAGACAGGGAAGAGACCCAGTACTTC.

The J gene is TRBJ2-3, the V gene TRBV11-3; D might be TRBD1 (5 bases). Per germline, CDR1 SGHNT and CDR2 YENEEA. The CDR3 spans 13 residues. V dropped 5 bases and J dropped 6 bases, with 12 bases sitting between them. The DNA for the CDR3 is TGTGCCAGCAGCCTGCAGGGAACGGATACGCAGTATTTT. Its translation: CASSLQGTDTQYF.

The chain is built from TRBV19 and TRBJ2-1; TRBD1 agrees at 9 bases. This CDR3 is built from 17 residues. With 1 base clipped from V and 7 bases from J, the junction kept 11 bases outside the gene matches. CDR1 is LNHDA, CDR2 SQIVND, per germline (reference sequence). The CDR3 region is CASSIVGNRGRGNEQFF. In nucleotides, the CDR3 is TGTGCCAGTAGTATAGTGGGGAACAGGGGGCGTGGGAATGAGCAGTTCTTC.

The gene calls are TRBV7-2 and TRBJ2-2, with 11 bases lining up with TRBD1. The CDR3 is made up of 17 amino acids. Losses at the gene ends were 4 bases for V and 7 bases for J; bases not matched to a gene: 11. Germline V CDR1 and CDR2: SGHTA, FQGNSA. This chain's CDR3 is CASSSITGTGGGGELFF. CDR3 nucleotides: TGTGCCAGCAGCTCAATTACCGGGACAGGGGGAGGCGGGGAGCTGTTTTTT.

V and J are TRBV14 and TRBJ2-2; 8 nucleotides align to TRBD2. The germline CDR1 and CDR2 sequences are SGHDN and FVKESK. This CDR3 has 13 residues. V lost 3 bases and J lost 6; bases outside the gene matches: 0. The CDR3 DNA reads TGTGCCAGCAGCCACGGGGGGGCCGGGGAGCTGTTTTTT. The encoded protein is CASSHGGAGELFF. Based on the CDR3 plus reference TRBV14 and TRBJ2-2, the full variable domain is EAGVTQFPSHSVIEKGQTVTLRCDPISGHDNLYWYRRVMGKEIKFLLHFVKESKQDESGMPNNRFLAERTGGTYSTLKVQPAELEDSGVYFCASSHGGAGELFFGEGSRLTVL.

The CDR3 here is CASKGGFNEQFF. The CDR3 DNA follows: TGTGCCAGCAAAGGAGGGTTCAATGAGCAGTTCTTC. This chain connects TRBV6-5 to TRBJ2-1, with D possibly TRBD2 on 6 matching bases. From germline, CDR1 is MNHEY and CDR2 SVGAGI. V gave up 7 bases and J gave up 6 bases, with 10 bases separating them. The CDR3 spans 12 residues.

The gene calls are TRBV9 and TRBJ1-1; D is ambiguous. Per the germline V gene, CDR1 is SGDLS and CDR2 is YYNGEE. The CDR3 runs 14 residues. Trimming left V 4 bases short and J 0 bases short, with 10 bases between. The CDR3, as DNA: TGTGCCAGCAGCATATCTTCTATGAACACTGAAGCTTTCTTT. Encoded protein: CASSISSMNTEAFF.

J is TRBJ2-1 and V is TRBV7-2; no definite D call. V lost 1 base, J lost 8 bases, and 15 bases lay in between. The germline gives CDR1 SGHTA, CDR2 FQGNSA. The CDR3 length is 15 residues. CDR3 DNA: TGTGCCAGCAGCTTAGTTCGGAGAGATCGGGATGAGCAGTTCTTC. Translated: CASSLVRRDRDEQFF.

V usage is TRBV29-1 and J usage is TRBJ1-1; TRBD1 aligns across 10 bases. The CDR3 length is 13 residues. The germline V gene encodes CDR1 SQVTM and CDR2 ANQGSEA. The junction had 4 bases not matched to a gene; V was cut back by 3 bases and J by 6 bases. CDR3 bases: TGCAGCGTTGAGGACAGGGGGTTCTCTGAAGCTTTCTTT. Translation gives CSVEDRGFSEAFF.

The rearrangement uses TRBV18 and TRBJ1-4, with D unresolved. Germline V lookup: CDR1 KGHSH, CDR2 LQKENI. Trimming cost V 6 bases and J 1 base, with 12 bases left between them. The CDR3 is 15 amino acids. The CDR3 protein is CASSVNTGTNEKLFF. The CDR3 region has the DNA TGTGCCAGCTCCGTTAATACGGGAACTAATGAAAAACTGTTTTTT.